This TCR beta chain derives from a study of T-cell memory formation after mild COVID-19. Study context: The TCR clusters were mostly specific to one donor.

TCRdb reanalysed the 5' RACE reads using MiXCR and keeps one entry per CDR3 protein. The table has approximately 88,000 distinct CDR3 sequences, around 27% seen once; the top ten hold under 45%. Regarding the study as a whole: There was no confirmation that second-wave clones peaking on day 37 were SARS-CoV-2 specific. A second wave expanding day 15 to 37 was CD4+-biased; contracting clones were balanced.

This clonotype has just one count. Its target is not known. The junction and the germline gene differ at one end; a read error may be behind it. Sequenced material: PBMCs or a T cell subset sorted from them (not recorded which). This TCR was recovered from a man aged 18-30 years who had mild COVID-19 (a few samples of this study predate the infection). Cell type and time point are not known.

CDR3 sequence reads: CASSLSRGNQPQHF. CDR3 DNA: TGTGCCAGCAGTTTATCCAGGGGCAACCAGCCCCAGCATTTT. The chain recombines TRBV12-3 or TRBV12-4 with TRBJ1-5, with a tentative D call TRBD1 (6 bases). The CDR3 is 14 amino acids.